This TCR beta chain was sequenced in a study of blood T cell repertoires in COVID-19 (dated by TCRdb to the early 2020s). About the investigation overall: Collaborator samples came from the United States, Italy and Spain and covered acute and convalescent phases of COVID-19. The material from the prospective study consisted of cDNA or gDNA derived from T cells, B-cell-depleted T cells, or PBMCs. The dataset comprised deeply sampled blood TCRbeta repertoires from subjects exposed to, actively infected with, or recovered from COVID-19. The repertoires were released in a freely available public database intended as a resource for research on the immune response to SARS-CoV-2. Samples came from the ongoing ImmuneRACE study (first 160 participants) plus 1,254 subjects from 6 global collaborators. A de-identified subject ID, COVID-19 status, age in years and sex were almost always included in the sample metadata. Where HLA class I and class II types were available, the types were taken from metadata supplied by the sample provider, not from assay-based typing.

V loses 4 bases at its end and J loses 0 bases; junction bases beyond the gene matches: 8. Per the germline V gene (reference sequence), PRHDT is the CDR1 and FYEKMQ is the CDR2. Its CDR3 holds 18 amino acids, cysteine through phenylalanine. Only the CDR3 region is kept as DNA, spanning 54 bases read in frame from base 1. The immunoSEQ Assay, a bias-controlled multiplex PCR, was used to amplify TCRbeta CDR3 regions from genomic DNA. Processing in the source paper ran as follows. The number of nucleated cells in each sample was estimated by amplification of reference gene primers within the assay. To quantify the absolute abundance of each unique TCRbeta CDR3 rearrangement, sequence reads were collapsed and filtered. For each sample, productive Simpson clonality was calculated as the square root of Simpson's diversity index over productive rearrangements. TCRdb obtained this table from immuneACCESS and retained in-frame rearrangements with V and J assigned. These tables miss some clones; where compared with another copy, unresolved V genes account for less than half of the shortfall, and the remainder is unexplained. Clone size and the V and J calls come from that table; the DNA yielded D and trimming. In this sample the table shows about 59,000 clones, roughly 85% of which occur a single time. 3% to 4% of the sample rests with the top ten.

On this clone: Its antigen has not been determined. No base-level quality is on record; no much larger clone is a single base apart.

Each collaborating institution followed its own protocols to collect whole blood in K2EDTA tubes. Collaborator samples were shipped for TCRbeta analysis as frozen whole blood, isolated PBMCs, or DNA extracted from either sample type. General study outcomes and caveats: The quantity of clinical and demographic metadata differed by source and by participant and was supplied without curation.

Sequenced sample: peripheral blood. This receptor chain uses TRBV13 and TRBJ2-3, and 12 junction bases match TRBD2. This receptor was identified in a man aged 55 to 70 with acute or convalescent COVID-19. Read as DNA, the sequence is TGTGCCAGCAGCTCCCGGGCTAGCGGGAGGGCCAGCACAGATACGCAGTATTTT. This gives the protein CASSSRASGRASTDTQYF.